This T cell receptor beta chain was obtained from a study of shared clonotypes between healthy human individuals. Overall study context: There were three CD4 naive, three CD4 memory, two CD8 naive and one CD8 memory plates per donor. General study results and limits: In the sorted subsets, rarefaction showed sequencing was incomplete despite large depth.

The CDR3 is 21 residues long. V lost 1 base, J lost 1 base, and 26 bases lay in between. Germline V gene sequence: CDR1 LGHNA, CDR2 YSLEER. As regards this clone: Its target is not known.

Libraries were prepared by immunoSEQ multiplex PCR; TCRdb keeps only in-frame clonotypes and omits some of them. In the table there are approximately 710,000 clones, less than 95% of which are singletons. The V and J genes are TRBV4-3 and TRBJ2-4; tentative D call: TRBD2 (5 bases). The source of this sequence is a man aged 18 to 35 in good health. Some clones in this sample may be carry-over from other donors' samples. Sequencing was done on a sample of memory CD8+ T cells from PBMCs. Sample subset: CD45RO+ cells pooled with CCR7-negative TemRA cells. CDR3 nucleotide sequence: TGCGCCAGCAGCCAAGTAATCGGGGAGACGCCCCACAGTGGGGCCAAAAACATTCAGTACTTC. As protein: CASSQVIGETPHSGAKNIQYF.